The rows below give T cell receptor beta chains drawn from one sample of a study of naive and memory T cell subsets. TCRdb reprocessed the UMI-ligation and nested PCR reads via MiXCR and lists one record per CDR3 protein. The sample holds around 130,000 distinct CDR3 sequences, over 30% seen once. Sequenced material: central memory CD4+ T cells from blood. The receptor set was obtained from a human donor in good health. The CDR3 runs from the conserved cysteine through the conserved F or W. The D gene is left open where the match is weak. A clone size is listed for some rows: how often the clone was seen (once, few, many), or a class if it is expanded.

DNA,CDR3,J,size,D,V
TGCAGCGTTGGGCCTTTAGAGACCCAGTACTTC,CSVGPLETQYF,TRBJ2-5,few,-,TRBV29-1
TGCAGTGCTAGAGATATCAGGACAGGCGGCTCCTTC,CSARDIRTGGSF,TRBJ1-2,-,TRBD1,TRBV20-1
TGCAGTGCTAGAGATACGTCAGGGCAACACGGGGAGCTGTTTTTT,CSARDTSGQHGELFF,TRBJ2-2,few,-,TRBV20-1
TGCAGCGTTTTAAGGGGGAGGATAGGGGAGACCCAGTACTTC,CSVLRGRIGETQYF,TRBJ2-5,-,-,TRBV29-1
TGTGCCAGCAGCTTAATGGTTGGGAGTCAAGAGACCCAGTACTTC,CASSLMVGSQETQYF,TRBJ2-5,-,-,TRBV7-3
TGTGCCACGAGACAGGGACAAGAGACCCAGTACTTC,CATRQGQETQYF,TRBJ2-5,many,TRBD1,TRBV19
TGTGCCAGCAGCGCCGACAGCCATCAGCCCCAGCATTTT,CASSADSHQPQHF,TRBJ1-5,-,-,TRBV7-8
TGTGCCAGCACGATCACCGGGACAGGGAACTATGGCTACACCTTC,CASTITGTGNYGYTF,TRBJ1-2,few,TRBD1,TRBV28
TGTGCCAGCAGTGACCGGGACAGACACACCGGGGAGCTGTTTTTT,CASSDRDRHTGELFF,TRBJ2-2,few,TRBD1,TRBV12-3/TRBV12-4
TGTGCCAGCAGTTACTTAGGAGGCGAGCAGTACTTC,CASSYLGGEQYF,TRBJ2-7,-,-,TRBV6-6